This T cell receptor (beta chain) comes out of a study of blood T cell repertoires in COVID-19. As for the study in general: Sites across the United States, Italy and Spain contributed samples from acute and convalescent COVID-19.

In the source study's methods: Quantification of nucleated cells was approximated via reference gene primer amplification. TCRdb's table, derived via immunoSEQ multiplex PCR, lists solely in-frame clones and lacks some. V and J calls and clone size are copied from that table; D and trimming were computed from the DNA. The repertoire holds some 41,000 clones, with approximately 90% as singletons. Sequencing was performed on peripheral blood. The sequence derives from a man aged 55 to 70 with active COVID-19.

The CDR3 loop reads CASRRLISTDTQYF. The CDR3 DNA is TGTGCCAGCAGGCGACTAATCAGCACAGATACGCAGTATTTT. The V and J genes are TRBV2 and TRBJ2-3; tentative D call: TRBD2 (5 bases). The germline V and J ends were trimmed by 6 bases and 0 bases, with 10 bases remaining between them. Germline assignment: CDR1 SNHLY and CDR2 FYNNEI. The CDR3 is 14 amino acids.